These T cell receptor beta chains were read from a single sample in a study of T cells in Graves' hyperthyroidism and ophthalmopathy. TCRdb passed the multiplex PCR reads through MiXCR, listing each CDR3 protein once. The sample records about 460,000 distinct CDR3 sequences, less than 25% being singletons. Specimen: blood. The receptors were gathered from a woman between 65 and 79 years old with Graves' ophthalmopathy. The CDR3 runs from the conserved cysteine through the conserved F or W. D genes are given only for firm matches. Clone sizes are given selectively: once, few, many, or a class where the clone is expanded.

D gene	clone size	V gene	J gene	CDR3 DNA	CDR3 protein
-	-	TRBV20-1	TRBJ2-5	TGCAGTGCTAGGGAAATGAGTGTGCGAGAGACCCAGTACTTC	CSAREMSVRETQYF
TRBD2	few	TRBV20-1	TRBJ2-7	TGCAGTGCTACCTGGGGGGGAACCTACGAGCAGTACTTC	CSATWGGTYEQYF
-	-	TRBV27	TRBJ1-1	TGTGCCAGCAGTCCCCCCGAGAACACTGAAGCTTTCTTT	CASSPPENTEAFF
TRBD2	-	TRBV5-1	TRBJ2-1	TGCGCCAGCAGCGGGGGGGGCACTAGCGGGAGCTACAATGAGCAGTTCTTC	CASSGGGTSGSYNEQFF
-	few	TRBV6-1	TRBJ1-1	TGTGCCAGCAGTGAATCGGGGGGGCACACTGAAGCTTTCTTT	CASSESGGHTEAFF
TRBD2	few	TRBV12-3/TRBV12-4	TRBJ2-7	TGTGCCAGCAGTTTAAGTGTAGGAACGGGAGGTGCCGAGCAGTACTTC	CASSLSVGTGGAEQYF
-	few	TRBV7-2	TRBJ1-1	TGTGCCAGCAGCTTAGATCTGACCAAAATGAACACTGAAGCTTTCTTT	CASSLDLTKMNTEAFF
-	-	TRBV7-2	TRBJ1-5	TGTGCCAGCAGCCGATGGGAGGATCAGCCCCAGCATTTT	CASSRWEDQPQHF
TRBD2	many	TRBV11-3	TRBJ2-1	TGTGCCAGCAGCTCCTGGGCGAGTGGACTAGCCAACAATGAGCAGTTCTTC	CASSSWASGLANNEQFF
-	few	TRBV11-3	TRBJ1-1	TGTGCCAGCAGCTCCGGGCCTTCGGCAGAAGCTTTCTTT	CASSSGPSAEAFF
TRBD2	-	TRBV20-1	TRBJ2-1	TGCAGTGCTAAGGGACTAGCCTCCTACAATGAGCAGTTCTTC	CSAKGLASYNEQFF
-	few	TRBV3-1	TRBJ1-1	TGTGCCAGCAGCCTACGAGGGGCTTCTGAAGCTTTCTTT	CASSLRGASEAFF
-	-	TRBV6-1	TRBJ1-6	TGTGCCAGCAGCCCGGGATTTAACAATTCACCCCTCCACTTT	CASSPGFNNSPLHF
-	few	TRBV25-1	TRBJ1-2	TGTGCCAGCGGTGGGAGACAGTATGGCTACACCTTC	CASGGRQYGYTF
-	-	TRBV11-2	TRBJ2-7	TGTGCCAGCAGCTTAGGAACGGGCTCAAGGACCTACGAGCAGTACTTC	CASSLGTGSRTYEQYF
TRBD1	-	TRBV29-1	TRBJ2-1	TGCAGCGTTGCGGGACAGTCCTACAATGAGCAGTTCTTC	CSVAGQSYNEQFF
TRBD1	few	TRBV11-2	TRBJ1-1	TGTGCCAGCGGTGGACAGGGGGGAACTGAAGCTTTCTTT	CASGGQGGTEAFF
-	few	TRBV7-3	TRBJ2-3	TGTGCCAGCAGCCCAACTCACCTAGCGACGACAGATACGCAGTATTTT	CASSPTHLATTDTQYF
-	-	TRBV19	TRBJ2-5	TGTGCCAGTAGGAAGGACCCCACGAGGGAGACCCAGTACTTC	CASRKDPTRETQYF
-	-	TRBV20-1	TRBJ1-1	TGCAGTGCTAGAGCCCGTTCCGGAATGAACACTGAAGCTTTCTTT	CSARARSGMNTEAFF
-	-	TRBV3-1	TRBJ1-3	TGTGCCAGCAGCCAAGATAATGGAGGAAACACCATATATTTT	CASSQDNGGNTIYF
-	-	TRBV6-1	TRBJ1-6	TGTGCCAGCAGCTCCTATAATTCACCCCTCCACTTT	CASSSYNSPLHF
-	many	TRBV20-1	TRBJ2-3	TGCAGTGCTGCCACGGGTCAGTGGGCAGATACGCAGTATTTT	CSAATGQWADTQYF
TRBD1	few	TRBV5-5	TRBJ2-1	TGTGCCAGCAGCTTGGCCCCCCGACAGGGCAACAATGAGCAGTTCTTC	CASSLAPRQGNNEQFF
-	-	TRBV12-3/TRBV12-4	TRBJ1-6	TGTGCCAGCAGTGTGGCCGCTGGGAGCTCCTATAATTCACCCCTCCACTTT	CASSVAAGSSYNSPLHF
-	many	TRBV2	TRBJ2-1	TGTGCCAGCAGAGTGGGGGCAGATGAGCAGTTCTTC	CASRVGADEQFF
TRBD1	few	TRBV28	TRBJ1-5	TGTGCCAGCAGGTTCAGGGGGCTAAATCAGCCCCAGCATTTT	CASRFRGLNQPQHF
-	many	TRBV28	TRBJ2-4	TGTGCCAGCAGTTTGCGACTAGCCAAAAACATTCAGTACTTC	CASSLRLAKNIQYF
-	-	TRBV6-5	TRBJ2-5	TGTGCCAGCAGTTACACGGCGGGGCTTGATCAAGAGACCCAGTACTTC	CASSYTAGLDQETQYF
-	-	TRBV3-1	TRBJ2-1	TGTGCCAGCAGCCAAGGTGCCGTGTACAATGAGCAGTTCTTC	CASSQGAVYNEQFF
TRBD1	few	TRBV20-1	TRBJ2-2	TGCAGTGCTAGAGGGGGGACAGGGGAGAACACCGGGGAGCTGTTTTTT	CSARGGTGENTGELFF
TRBD2	-	TRBV20-1	TRBJ2-3	TGCAGTGCTAGAGGGACTAGAGGGCTCACAGATACGCAGTATTTT	CSARGTRGLTDTQYF
-	many	TRBV7-2	TRBJ2-6	TGTGCCTCCCTCTCCAGGCACTCTGGGGCCAACGTCCTGACTTTC	CASLSRHSGANVLTF
-	once	TRBV28	TRBJ1-1	TGTGCCACCAACCTCCTCAGGGGTGCAACTAAGACTGAAGCTTTCTTT	CATNLLRGATKTEAFF
-	once	TRBV20-1	TRBJ2-1	TGCAGTGCAAGGGGTGGCGGGAAAGCTGAAGAGCAGTTCTTC	CSARGGGKAEEQFF
TRBD1	many	TRBV12-3/TRBV12-4	TRBJ2-7	TGTGCCAGCAGGCCGGGACAGGCTTCCTACGAGCAGTACTTC	CASRPGQASYEQYF
-	few	TRBV7-8	TRBJ1-2	TGTGCCAGCAGCGATTTTAGCTTGGTGCAGGAAGGTGGCTACACCTTC	CASSDFSLVQEGGYTF
-	many	TRBV2	TRBJ1-2	TGTGCCAGCAGCCCCCAATACGGCCTTGGGGAGGGCTACACCTTC	CASSPQYGLGEGYTF
TRBD1	few	TRBV5-1	TRBJ1-1	TGCGCCAGCAGCTATGGGACAGCCACTGAAGCTTTCTTT	CASSYGTATEAFF
-	many	TRBV12-3/TRBV12-4	TRBJ2-3	TGTGCCAGCAGTTTGCAGGATAGCACAGATACGCAGTATTTT	CASSLQDSTDTQYF
TRBD1	many	TRBV11-2	TRBJ2-7	TGTGCCAGCAGCTTAGGGACAGGGAGAGAGCAGTACTTC	CASSLGTGREQYF
TRBD2	many	TRBV12-3/TRBV12-4	TRBJ2-3	TGTGCCAGCAGACCTAGCGGAGGGCTCACAGATACGCAGTATTTT	CASRPSGGLTDTQYF
TRBD1	-	TRBV5-1	TRBJ1-1	TGCGCCAGCAGCTCCACTCAGGGGGCGAAAACTGAAGCTTTCTTT	CASSSTQGAKTEAFF
TRBD1	few	TRBV7-2	TRBJ1-6	TGTGCCAGCAGCCCAGACAGGGCTAGTAATTCACCCCTCCACTTT	CASSPDRASNSPLHF
-	-	TRBV5-1	TRBJ2-5	TGCGCCAGCAGCTTGGCTGACGGGAGAAGTGTAGAGACCCAGTACTTC	CASSLADGRSVETQYF
TRBD2	many	TRBV18	TRBJ2-1	TGTGCCAGCTCACTCGGACTAGCGGGAGAGGATGAGCAGTTCTTC	CASSLGLAGEDEQFF
TRBD1	many	TRBV11-2	TRBJ1-1	TGTGCCAGCAGCTTCAGAGGGGGCAACACTGAAGCTTTCTTT	CASSFRGGNTEAFF